The source of this TCR beta chain is a study of tumor-infiltrating lymphocytes in primary liver carcinoma. Note on this clonotype: Antigen: not known.

Study-wide results and caveats: Whereas tumor region pairs overlapped more, tumor-adjacent and tumor-blood pairs overlapped less.

Co-extracting RNA and DNA was done with about 18-33 mg of unsorted bulk tissue as input. Treatment of the patients' primary liver carcinoma consisted of surgical resection. The CDR3 is 13 residues long. Germline CDR1 reads SGHAT; CDR2 reads FQNNGV. From around 0.5 ug total RNA, TCR beta cDNA was generated with a primer in the constant region. Three nested multiplex PCR rounds, a slightly modified ARM-PCR, produced the libraries for TCR beta. Each of the first two PCR rounds ran approximately 10 cycles with TRBV1-TRBV30 forward and C-beta reverse primers. MiXCR was run by TCRdb on the multiplex PCR reads, yielding one entry per CDR3 protein. The sample contains approximately 92,000 distinct CDR3 sequences, approximately 68% of which appear only once.

The rearrangement uses TRBV11-2 and TRBJ2-5; 11 nucleotides align to TRBD2. Sequencing used tumor-adjacent normal liver tissue. The TCR originated in a man aged 35 to 55 with primary liver carcinoma and hepatitis B virus infection. The CDR3 protein is CASGGGDQETRYF. CDR3 DNA: TGTGCTAGCGGGGGGGGGGACCAAGAGACCCGATACTTC.